This T cell receptor beta chain was identified in a study of Ad26.COV2.S vaccination and SARS-CoV-2 variants. Study-wide findings and caveats: People who got the vaccine or the placebo had similar non-spike TCR breadth. Spike-specific TCR breadth was greater in vaccine than placebo recipients.

A word on this clone: Its antigen is currently unknown.

The sample's treatment: approximately 18 received Ad26.COV2.S at low or high dose, single or two shots; about 5 received placebo; per-sample allocation not given. Samples analyzed were those drawn on day 63 after the first vaccine or placebo injection. A Boston adult aged 18-55 years was the donor. An Ad26 vector that expressed Wuhan-strain SARS-CoV-2 spike constituted the vaccine. This CDR3 has 16 residues. Germline CDR1 is MNHNY and CDR2 is SVGAGI (reference sequence). V dropped 1 base and J dropped 1 base, with 10 bases sitting between them. Some clones are missing from TCRdb's copy, which holds only in-frame ones; the method was immunoSEQ multiplex PCR. The table shows fewer than 500,000 clones, with about 91% occurring only once.

The receptor was derived from a person between 18 and 65 years old who received the Ad26.COV2.S COVID-19 vaccine or a placebo. The sample in question was peripheral blood, obtained in a trial of Ad26.COV2.S vaccine versus placebo. The V and J genes are TRBV6-6 and TRBJ2-2; the D gene is possibly TRBD1 (6 bases). CDR3 in DNA: TGTGCCAGCAGTTACTTGATACAGGGGAACACCGGGGAGCTGTTTTTT. Encoded protein: CASSYLIQGNTGELFF.